The 18 T cell receptor beta chains in this list originate from one sample, sequenced in a study of identical twins. TCRdb recomputed calls from the 5' RACE reads with MiXCR, one row per CDR3 protein. In the table there are approximately 630,000 distinct CDR3 sequences, about 7.6% of which are singletons. This sample was also put to use in a study of yellow fever vaccine responses in identical twins.

Source material: PBMCs. The receptor set was obtained from a woman between 18 and 29 years old in good health.

J is TRBJ2-1 and V is TRBV20-1; 8 bases agree with TRBD2. The CDR3 length is 18 residues. The J segment lost 4 bases and the V segment lost 1 base, leaving 15 bases of the junction unmatched. Per germline, CDR1 DFQATT and CDR2 SNEGSKA (reference sequence). CDR3 protein: CSARGSGKVFGGYNEQFF. As DNA, the CDR3 is TGCAGTGCTAGAGGTAGCGGGAAGGTCTTTGGTGGGTACAATGAGCAGTTCTTC.

This clonotype was found a few times. The chain uses TRBV5-6 and TRBJ2-7, with D perhaps given as TRBD1 or TRBD2 (5 bases each). Trimming took 0 bases from V and 5 from J, leaving 18 bases between them. The CDR3 extends over 16 amino acids. In germline, CDR1 is SGHDT, CDR2 YYEEEE. Here the CDR3 reads CASSLAGGARGDEQYV. The CDR3 DNA sequence: TGTGCCAGCAGCTTGGCGGGCGGAGCCAGAGGGGACGAGCAGTACGTC.

The CDR3 loop is CATSGLRGRDFYEQFF. Written as DNA, the CDR3 is TGTGCCACCAGTGGCCTCCGAGGGCGGGATTTCTATGAGCAGTTCTTC. This chain links TRBV24-1 with TRBJ2-1, with a possible D match to TRBD2 (6 bases). Trimming pared 5 bases from V and 8 bases from J, leaving 21 bases between. This CDR3 is built from 16 residues. Germline V CDR1 and CDR2: KGHDR, SFDVKD.

This chain uses TRBV4-1 with TRBJ2-4; perhaps TRBD2 as D (6 bases). Germline lookup yields CDR1 MGHRA and CDR2 YSYEKL. Trimming stripped 4 bases from V and 7 bases from J, with 8 bases between. The CDR3 loop spans 12 amino acids. CDR3 amino acids: CASSPAGNIQYF. For the CDR3, the DNA is TGCGCCAGCAGCCCCGCGGGGAACATTCAGTACTTC.

V and J are TRBV29-1 and TRBJ2-7; TRBD2 matches at 7 bases. Germline CDR1 SQVTM, CDR2 ANQGSEA. J was trimmed by 2 bases and V by 3 bases; bases with no gene match: 10. This CDR3 region has 15 residues. The CDR3 DNA is TGCAGCGTTGAGGGGCTAGCGGATTCCGCCTACGAGCAGTACTTC. It specifies CSVEGLADSAYEQYF.

This clonotype was seen more than once but under ten times. The gene calls are TRBV6-1 and TRBJ2-1; 11 bases fit TRBD1. Germline V gene data show CDR1 as MNHNS and CDR2 as SASEGT. The J segment lost 4 bases and the V segment lost 2 bases, leaving 4 bases of the junction unmatched. This CDR3 comprises 16 residues. The chain's CDR3 is CASSERGQGVYNEQFF. The CDR3 DNA is TGTGCCAGCAGTGAAAGGGGACAGGGGGTATACAATGAGCAGTTCTTC.

The table lists this clonotype with many counts. The chain has TRBV7-6 and TRBJ2-1, with TRBD2 matching 9 bases. Germline assignment: CDR1 SGHVS and CDR2 FNYEAQ. Unmatched junction bases numbered 7, after V lost 2 bases and J lost 8 bases. The CDR3 spans 15 residues. Here the CDR3 reads CASSLSGGRGHEQFF. The CDR3 DNA reads as TGTGCCAGCAGCTTATCAGGCGGGAGGGGCCATGAGCAGTTCTTC.

At least ten counts were recorded for this clonotype. J is TRBJ2-1 and V is TRBV12-3 or TRBV12-4; the D gene is possibly TRBD2 (5 bases). V was cut by 4 bases and J by 0 bases, with 10 bases left in between. This CDR3 spans 15 amino acids. The CDR3 region has the DNA TGTGCCAGCAGTTCCGACGGACTCTCCTACAATGAGCAGTTCTTC. Amino acid sequence: CASSSDGLSYNEQFF.

Ten or more counts support this clonotype. The V and J genes are TRBV4-1 and TRBJ2-1; D is uncertain. The V gene lost 6 bases and the J gene lost 9 bases, with 15 bases spanning the gap. The CDR3 is made up of 13 amino acids. Germline V CDR1 and CDR2: MGHRA, YSYEKL. The CDR3 loop is CASRRSGVGEQFF. The CDR3 bases are TGCGCCAGCAGACGCTCGGGTGTGGGTGAGCAGTTCTTC.

The J gene is TRBJ2-1, the V gene TRBV20-1, with 8 bases that match TRBD1. The CDR3 runs to 16 residues. Germline assignment: CDR1 DFQATT and CDR2 SNEGSKA (reference sequence). The V gene end was trimmed by 2 bases and the J gene end by 5 bases; junction bases not matched to a gene: 11. This CDR3 reads CSARPNSWDRNNEQFF. The CDR3 region has the DNA TGCAGTGCTAGACCCAATTCCTGGGACAGGAACAATGAGCAGTTCTTC.

V gene TRBV3-1 combines with J gene TRBJ2-1; 9 bases map to TRBD1. The germline V gene has CDR1 LGHDT and CDR2 YNNKEL (reference sequence). The CDR3 runs 15 residues. After removal of 1 base from V and 6 bases from J, the junction contained 4 bases not matched to a gene. The CDR3 nucleotides read TGTGCCAGCAGCCAAGCCGCGACAGGGGGCAATGAGCAGTTCTTC. Amino acid sequence: CASSQAATGGNEQFF.

This clonotype has only a few counts. The chain has TRBV10-3 and TRBJ2-7, with 7 nucleotides matching TRBD2. Losses at the gene ends were 6 bases for V and 11 bases for J; bases not matched to a gene: 13. Germline CDR1 and CDR2: ENHRY and SYGVKD. There are 13 residues in the CDR3. CDR3 residues: CAISASGGPSEYF. The CDR3 coding sequence is TGTGCCATCAGCGCTAGCGGAGGCCCCTCGGAGTACTTC.

This clonotype appeared a few times. V is TRBV18 and J is TRBJ2-7; D is perhaps TRBD2 (5 bases). The CDR3 has 14 amino acids. Germline CDR1 is KGHSH and CDR2 is LQKENI. V lost 2 bases and J 4 bases, leaving 12 bases between the germline ends. CDR3 sequence (DNA): TGTGCCAGCTCACCATTTGGGAGCCCTTACGAGCAGTACGTC. It translates to CASSPFGSPYEQYV.

This sequence joins TRBV25-1 and TRBJ1-5, with D maybe TRBD1 (6 bases). With 4 bases removed from V and 0 bases from J, the gap between germline ends came to 7 bases. Germline V gives CDR1 MGHDK, CDR2 SYGVNS. This CDR3 contains 14 residues. CDR3 nucleotide sequence: TGTGCCAGCAGTGGGGACATTAGCAATCAGCCCCAGCATTTT. Its protein is CASSGDISNQPQHF.

This clonotype showed up many times. CDR3 in amino acids: CASSSGEDSETQYF. In DNA, the CDR3 is TGCGCCAGCAGCTCCGGAGAGGACTCAGAGACCCAGTACTTC. The rearrangement links TRBV5-1 to TRBJ2-5; D perhaps matches TRBD2 (5 bases). The CDR3 sequence is 14 residues long. Germline CDR1 reads SGHRS; CDR2 reads YFSETQ. V lost 3 bases and J 4 bases, leaving 13 bases between the germline ends.

The J gene is TRBJ2-7, the V gene TRBV12-3 or TRBV12-4; TRBD2 aligns across 14 bases. CDR3 length equals 17 residues. After removal of 3 bases from V and 0 bases from J, the junction contained 4 bases not matched to a gene. The CDR3 here is CASSFVGTSGGSYEQYF. The CDR3 DNA follows: TGTGCCAGCAGTTTCGTGGGGACTAGCGGGGGCTCCTACGAGCAGTACTTC.

This clonotype was counted between two and nine times. V and J are TRBV20-1 and TRBJ2-7; 8 bases map to TRBD2. V gave up 3 bases and J gave up 3 bases; unmatched junction bases: 7. This CDR3 spans 14 amino acids. The germline V gene has CDR1 DFQATT and CDR2 SNEGSKA (reference sequence). The CDR3 region has the DNA TGCAGTGCTAGGGGACTAGACCACTACTACGAGCAGTACTTC. Translating it yields CSARGLDHYYEQYF.

In this sample, this clonotype turned up a few times. The chain is built from TRBV2 and TRBJ2-1; TRBD2 agrees at 12 bases. V gave up 2 bases and J gave up 9 bases; unmatched junction bases: 2. Germline loops: CDR1 SNHLY, CDR2 FYNNEI. The CDR3 is 14 residues long. This CDR3 reads CASSELLAGGEQFF. The CDR3, as DNA: TGTGCCAGCAGTGAACTACTAGCGGGGGGTGAGCAGTTCTTC.